The next 14 T cell receptor beta chains were all read from a single sample in a study of blood T cell repertoires in COVID-19. Using immunoSEQ multiplex PCR, the repertoire was profiled, and TCRdb retains in-frame clones only, with some absent. Of roughly 280,000 clones in the sample, approximately 83% were seen once. Sequenced: peripheral blood. These receptors all stem from a woman in her seventies with acute or convalescent COVID-19.

This chain uses TRBV9 with TRBJ2-2; D ambiguous. CDR3 length equals 15 residues. Germline CDR1 and CDR2: SGDLS and YYNGEE. V lost 1 base and J 4 bases, leaving 11 bases between the germline ends. CDR3 sequence reads: CASSVRDLSTGELFF. CDR3 nucleotides: TGTGCCAGCAGCGTACGAGATCTAAGCACCGGGGAGCTGTTTTTT.

The V gene is TRBV11-2, the J gene TRBJ1-1; D remains ambiguous. Germline CDR1 and CDR2: SGHAT and FQNNGV. This CDR3 is built from 11 residues. Trimming removed 5 bases from V and 10 bases from J, with 11 bases in between. The CDR3 protein is CASSPRVAAFF. DNA of the CDR3: TGTGCCAGCAGCCCTCGGGTGGCAGCTTTCTTT.

The rearrangement uses TRBV11-2 and TRBJ2-7, with D possibly matching TRBD2 (5 bases). Germline lookup yields CDR1 SGHAT and CDR2 FQNNGV. V was shortened by 2 bases and J by 3 bases, with 8 bases between the two germline ends. The CDR3 is 13 amino acids. As DNA, the CDR3 is TGTGCCAGCAGCTTATCGGGGATCTACGAGCAGTACTTC. Its translation: CASSLSGIYEQYF.

This clone was observed once. The chain combines TRBV19 with TRBJ1-2; tentative D call: TRBD1 (5 bases). The CDR3 length is 13 residues. Trimming took off 8 bases at V and 0 bases at J, with 10 bases between the two ends. The germline V gene encodes CDR1 LNHDA and CDR2 SQIVND (reference sequence). This chain's CDR3 is CASAGQTNYGYTF. In DNA form, the CDR3 reads TGTGCCAGTGCCGGACAAACTAACTATGGCTACACCTTC.

The chain uses TRBV6-5 and TRBJ1-6, with a weak D call TRBD1 (6 bases). Trimming stripped 8 bases from V and 4 bases from J, with 12 bases between. This CDR3 is 14 amino acids long. Germline CDR1 and CDR2: MNHEY and SVGAGI. As DNA, the CDR3 is TGTGCCAGCCGAGGGCAGGGGTATAATTCACCCCTCCACTTT. Translated, it gives CASRGQGYNSPLHF.

V and J are TRBV5-4 and TRBJ1-2; perhaps TRBD1 as D (6 bases). Germline V gene sequence: CDR1 SGHNT, CDR2 YYREEE (reference sequence). There are 16 residues in the CDR3. Trimming left V 0 bases short and J 4 bases short, with 16 bases between. CDR3 loop: CASSLGGPGATYGYTF. In DNA, the CDR3 is TGTGCCAGCAGCTTGGGGGGACCAGGGGCGACCTATGGCTACACCTTC. Full variable domain (outside the CDR3, taken from reference TRBV5-4 and TRBJ1-2): ETGVTQSPTHLIKTRGQQVTLRCSSQSGHNTVSWYQQALGQGPQFIFQYYREEENGRGNFPPRFSGLQFPNYSSELNVNALELDDSALYLCASSLGGPGATYGYTFGSGTRLTVV.

The gene calls are TRBV11-2 and TRBJ2-2, with TRBD1 matching 8 bases. Trimming removed 2 bases from V and 4 bases from J; junction bases left unmatched: 9. Germline loops: CDR1 SGHAT, CDR2 FQNNGV. This CDR3 is 17 amino acids long. CDR3 bases: TGTGCCAGCAGCTTACCCATAAGGGGACAGGTCACCGGGGAGCTGTTTTTT. It encodes CASSLPIRGQVTGELFF.

A single count supports this clone. The chain uses TRBV20-1 and TRBJ1-1; D unresolved. Germline assignment: CDR1 DFQATT and CDR2 SNEGSKA (reference sequence). V dropped 7 bases and J dropped 8 bases, with 11 bases sitting between them. This CDR3 has 10 amino acids. This CDR3 reads CSVKSAEAFF. DNA of the CDR3: TGCAGTGTTAAGAGCGCGGAAGCTTTCTTT.

This chain uses TRBV6-2 or TRBV6-3 with TRBJ1-1; 11 nucleotides line up with TRBD1. Germline loops: CDR1 MNHEY, CDR2 SVGEGT. The CDR3 sequence is 14 residues long. The J segment lost 11 bases and the V segment lost 7 bases, leaving 12 bases of the junction unmatched. CDR3 amino acids: CASTPGQGAGGAFF. The DNA for the CDR3 is TGTGCCAGCACCCCCGGACAGGGGGCTGGAGGTGCTTTCTTT.

The gene calls are TRBV6-5 and TRBJ2-1; D might be TRBD2 (5 bases). V lost 7 bases to trimming and J lost 9 bases, with 16 bases between them. In germline, CDR1 is MNHEY, CDR2 SVGAGI. The CDR3 spans 13 residues. CDR3 sequence: CASTNGREGEQFF. The CDR3 region has the DNA TGTGCCAGCACTAACGGCCGTGAGGGTGAGCAGTTCTTC.

This chain uses TRBV5-1 with TRBJ1-1; D perhaps matches TRBD1 (5 bases). Between the trimmed V and J ends, which lost 0 bases and 3 bases, there was a span of 12 bases. The CDR3 consists of 15 residues. Germline V gene lookup returns CDR1 SGHRS and CDR2 YFSETQ. The CDR3 nucleotides are TGCGCCAGCAGCTTGGGGGGCACCTCTCACACTGAAGCTTTCTTT. This gives the protein CASSLGGTSHTEAFF.

The chain carries TRBV6-5 and TRBJ1-4, with D possibly being TRBD1 (6 bases). Germline loops: CDR1 MNHEY, CDR2 SVGAGI. The CDR3 runs 12 residues. Trimming took off 8 bases at V and 8 bases at J, with 12 bases between the two ends. The CDR3 loop is CASSQGSEKLFF. CDR3 coding DNA: TGTGCCAGCTCTCAGGGGAGCGAAAAACTGTTTTTT.

This CDR3 is CSVPGSEATGELFF. The CDR3 DNA reads as TGCAGCGTCCCCGGCTCCGAGGCCACCGGGGAGCTGTTTTTT. This sequence joins TRBV29-1 and TRBJ2-2; D unresolved. This CDR3 comprises 14 residues. V was cut by 6 bases and J by 4 bases, with 15 bases left in between. Germline CDR1 SQVTM, CDR2 ANQGSEA.

The rearrangement uses TRBV7-8 and TRBJ1-5; possibly TRBD1 for D (5 bases). Trimming pared 2 bases from V and 2 bases from J, leaving 16 bases between. The CDR3 loop spans 17 amino acids. From germline, CDR1 is SGHVS and CDR2 FQNEAQ. CDR3: CASSLSGGFYRNQPQHF. CDR3 sequence (DNA): TGTGCCAGCAGCTTAAGTGGGGGGTTTTATCGCAATCAGCCCCAGCATTTT.